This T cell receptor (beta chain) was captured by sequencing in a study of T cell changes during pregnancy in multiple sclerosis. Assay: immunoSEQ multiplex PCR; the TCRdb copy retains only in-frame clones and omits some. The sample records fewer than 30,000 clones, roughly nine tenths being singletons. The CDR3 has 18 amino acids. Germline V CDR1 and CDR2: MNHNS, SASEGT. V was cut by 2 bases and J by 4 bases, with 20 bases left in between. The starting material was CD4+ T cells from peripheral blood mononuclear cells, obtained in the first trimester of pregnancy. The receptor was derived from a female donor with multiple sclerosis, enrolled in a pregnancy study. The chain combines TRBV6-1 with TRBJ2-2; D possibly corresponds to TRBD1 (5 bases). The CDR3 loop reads CASSERVLQGGGTGELFF. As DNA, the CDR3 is TGTGCCAGCAGTGAACGAGTCCTGCAGGGCGGCGGCACCGGGGAGCTGTTTTTT.